This is a list of T cell receptor beta chains from one sample in a study of blood T cell repertoires in COVID-19. The protocol was immunoSEQ multiplex PCR, while the TCRdb copy is restricted to in-frame clones and leaves out a portion. This sample has approximately 320,000 clones, with 89% found just once. Sequenced material: peripheral blood. These receptors were obtained from a woman in her 30s with COVID-19, enrolled during active disease. Both conserved end residues are part of each CDR3. D genes are given only for firm matches. Size values are once, few and many counts, or a class for expanded clones, and some rows have none.

j_call,clone_size,v_call,d_call,cdr3_nt,cdr3_aa
TRBJ1-3,-,TRBV19,TRBD1,TGTGCCAGCGGGACAGGAGAGATAAACACCATATATTTT,CASGTGEINTIYF
TRBJ1-2,-,TRBV4-1,-,TGCGCCAGCAGCCAAGCTATATCCTATGGCTACACCTTC,CASSQAISYGYTF
TRBJ2-2,-,TRBV11-3,-,TGTGCCAGCAGCTTTGGGGCCAACACCGGGGAGCTGTTTTTT,CASSFGANTGELFF
TRBJ1-5,-,TRBV2,-,TGTGCCAGCAAGCAGTGGGGGGATCAGCCCCAGCATTTT,CASKQWGDQPQHF
TRBJ2-1,-,TRBV5-6,TRBD1,TGTGCCAGCAGCTCCCCCGGGACAGTATATTATGAGCAGTTCTTC,CASSSPGTVYYEQFF
TRBJ1-4,-,TRBV5-4,-,TGTGCCAGCAGCTTGGGGGGCTCTAATGAAAAACTGTTTTTT,CASSLGGSNEKLFF
TRBJ1-4,-,TRBV27,TRBD1,TGTGCCAGCTTGGACAGGGGCAATGAAAAACTGTTTTTT,CASLDRGNEKLFF
TRBJ1-2,-,TRBV3-1/TRBV3-2,-,TGTGCCAGCAGCCGGGCGAAAGATGGCTACACCTTC,CASSRAKDGYTF
TRBJ2-2,-,TRBV7-2,-,TGTGCCAGCAGCCTATCCTGGGCCAACACCGGGGAGCTGTTTTTT,CASSLSWANTGELFF
TRBJ1-5,-,TRBV7-2,TRBD1,TGTGCCAGCAGCCACACAGGGGTGAGCAATCAGCCCCAGCATTTT,CASSHTGVSNQPQHF
TRBJ1-6,-,TRBV5-1,-,TGCGCCAGCAGCTTCTCTAAGACAGAACCTAATTCACCCCTCCACTTT,CASSFSKTEPNSPLHF
TRBJ1-6,-,TRBV5-5,-,TGTGCCAGCAATAGGAGGGGTATGGATTCACCCCTCCACTTT,CASNRRGMDSPLHF
TRBJ2-7,-,TRBV13,TRBD1,TGTGCCAGCAGCTTCCCAGGGGGCTACGAGCAGTACTTC,CASSFPGGYEQYF
TRBJ1-1,-,TRBV5-1,TRBD1,TGCGCCAGCAGCTGGGGGACAGAGAACACTGAAGCTTTCTTT,CASSWGTENTEAFF
TRBJ2-1,-,TRBV29-1,TRBD2,TGCAGCGTCTTCGGACTAGCGGGGCACAATGAGCAGTTCTTC,CSVFGLAGHNEQFF
TRBJ1-2,-,TRBV20-1,-,TGCAGTGCTACCGGGGTGGGTGGCTACACCTTC,CSATGVGGYTF
TRBJ2-6,-,TRBV27,-,TGTGCCAGCAGTTTACAGATCCTCCCCTCTGGGGCCAACGTCCTGACTTTC,CASSLQILPSGANVLTF
TRBJ2-7,-,TRBV6-5,-,TGTGCCAGCAGCTCAACAGTCTTCGGGGCCTACGAGCAGTACTTC,CASSSTVFGAYEQYF
TRBJ1-6,-,TRBV27,-,TGTGCCAGCAGTTTAATCCCTGCCTATAATTCACCCCTCCACTTT,CASSLIPAYNSPLHF
TRBJ2-7,-,TRBV3-1/TRBV3-2,-,TGTGCCAGCAGGGCGGCCTACGAGCAGTACTTC,CASRAAYEQYF
TRBJ2-7,-,TRBV7-2,TRBD2,TGTGCCAGCAGCTATGGCGGGGGGCATACCTACGAGCAGTACTTC,CASSYGGGHTYEQYF
TRBJ2-7,-,TRBV2,-,TGTGCCAGCAGTGAAATAAGACTAGGTAACGAGCAGTACTTC,CASSEIRLGNEQYF
TRBJ2-1,-,TRBV4-1,-,TGCGCCAGCAGCCAATCCCTGGACAGTTACAATGAGCAGTTCTTC,CASSQSLDSYNEQFF
TRBJ1-2,-,TRBV4-1,-,TGCGCCAGCAGCCAAGAACCGAGGACTCTATATGGCTACACCTTC,CASSQEPRTLYGYTF
TRBJ1-2,once,TRBV10-2,TRBD1,TGCGCCAGCAGAGAACCGACAGGGGGCCTCTATGGCTACACCTTC,CASREPTGGLYGYTF
TRBJ2-3,once,TRBV19,TRBD1,TGTGCCAGTAGTAGTGGGGCACACGAGGGGGCGTGGGCAGATACGCAGTATTTT,CASSSGAHEGAWADTQYF
TRBJ1-2,-,TRBV6-4,-,TGTGCCAGCAGTGACTCCCCGGGAGCCCCAGGCTACACCTTC,CASSDSPGAPGYTF
TRBJ1-3,once,TRBV6-2/TRBV6-3,-,TGTGCCAGCAGTACAGGAAACACCATATATTTT,CASSTGNTIYF
TRBJ2-7,-,TRBV9,-,TGTGCCAGCAGCGTAATAGCGGTTGGTGAGCAGTACTTC,CASSVIAVGEQYF
TRBJ1-6,-,TRBV30,-,TGTGCCTGGAGTAGGCAGGGTCGTTCACCCCTCCACTTT,CAWSRQGRSPLHF
TRBJ2-5,-,TRBV5-1,TRBD2,TGCGCCAGCAGCTCCCTAGCGGAAGAGACCCAGTACTTC,CASSSLAEETQYF
TRBJ1-4,-,TRBV27,TRBD1,TGTGCCAGCAGTAGGACAGGGACGTTGGTAAAACTGTTTTTT,CASSRTGTLVKLFF
TRBJ2-2,-,TRBV10-1,TRBD1,TGCGCCAGCAGGGCAGGGGGTAGAACCGGGGAGCTGTTTTTT,CASRAGGRTGELFF
TRBJ2-3,-,TRBV7-9,TRBD1,TGTGCCAGCCTTCTGGACAGGGCAAAAGATACGCAGTATTTT,CASLLDRAKDTQYF
TRBJ2-7,once,TRBV5-4,TRBD2,TGTGCCAGCAGCCCCGGCGGGGGGGTGGCCATCGGGGAGCAGTACTTC,CASSPGGGVAIGEQYF
TRBJ2-1,few,TRBV29-1,TRBD2,TGCAGCGTCCCTTATAACAGCGGGGTATACAATGAGCAGTTCTTC,CSVPYNSGVYNEQFF
TRBJ1-6,-,TRBV6-5,TRBD1,TGTGCCAGCAGTAAGACAGGGGCGAACTCACCCCTCCACTTT,CASSKTGANSPLHF
TRBJ1-4,-,TRBV6-5,-,TGTGCCAGCGGGAGTAGTACCGAAAAACTGTTTTTT,CASGSSTEKLFF
TRBJ2-7,-,TRBV2,-,TGTGCCAGCAGTGAACTCTACGAGCAGTACTTC,CASSELYEQYF
TRBJ2-7,-,TRBV4-2,-,TGTGCCAGCAGCCAAGGGGGCGGGGACTACGAGCAGTACTTC,CASSQGGGDYEQYF
TRBJ1-1,-,TRBV5-1,-,TGCGCCAGCAGTCCTAACTTTAGGGGTCCTGAAGCTTTCTTT,CASSPNFRGPEAFF
TRBJ2-5,-,TRBV6-5,TRBD2,TGTGCCAGCACCGGACTAGCGGGGGCCCAAGAGACCCAGTACTTC,CASTGLAGAQETQYF
TRBJ1-1,once,TRBV5-1,-,TGCGCCAGCAGAGATGGGGGGTGGGCTGAAGCTTTCTTT,CASRDGGWAEAFF
TRBJ1-5,-,TRBV19,TRBD1,TGTGCCAGTAGTGACAGGGGCCAGCCCCAGCATTTT,CASSDRGQPQHF
TRBJ1-5,-,TRBV7-6,TRBD1,TGTGCCAGCAGCTTTGGGACAGGGGGTGATCAGCCCCAGCATTTT,CASSFGTGGDQPQHF
TRBJ2-7,-,TRBV7-2,TRBD2,TGTGCCAGCAGCTCAAGCGGGGGGGTCCCCTACGAGCAGTACTTC,CASSSSGGVPYEQYF
TRBJ1-1,-,TRBV20-1,-,TGCAGTGCTAGTTTGAGGGCTCGGGAAGCTTTCTTT,CSASLRAREAFF
TRBJ2-7,few,TRBV4-1,-,TGCGCCAGCAGCCAAGTTAAAGGCAACCTAGCAGAGCAGTACTTC,CASSQVKGNLAEQYF
TRBJ1-5,-,TRBV19,-,TGTGCCAGTAGTAACACAGGGAGAGGGATTCAGCCCCAGCATTTT,CASSNTGRGIQPQHF
TRBJ2-1,once,TRBV6-5,TRBD1,TGTGCCAGCAGCCTCGACAGGGATCCCTACAATGAGCAGTTCTTC,CASSLDRDPYNEQFF
TRBJ1-1,-,TRBV27,TRBD1,TGTGCCAGCAGTTTCATAATACAGGGGGATGGGAACACTGAAGCTTTCTTT,CASSFIIQGDGNTEAFF
TRBJ2-3,-,TRBV3-1/TRBV3-2,-,TGTGCCAGCAGCCGCGCCCCATTCACAGATACGCAGTATTTT,CASSRAPFTDTQYF
TRBJ2-7,once,TRBV7-2,-,TGTGCCAGCAGCTCTCACTCCCATAGCTCCTACGAGCAGTACTTC,CASSSHSHSSYEQYF
TRBJ1-4,-,TRBV30,-,TGTGCCTGGAGTGTGGGGGGAGAAAAACTGTTTTTT,CAWSVGGEKLFF